The 14 T cell receptor beta chains below were found in one sample sequenced in a study of blood T cell repertoires in COVID-19. Clones were sequenced by immunoSEQ multiplex PCR, and TCRdb holds only the in-frame ones, with some missing. This table has more than 85,000 clones, approximately 76% appearing once. The sample was peripheral blood. The receptor source for this set is a woman in her seventies with acute or convalescent COVID-19.

The chain has TRBV30 and TRBJ1-2; D might be TRBD1 (5 bases). Per the germline V gene, CDR1 is GTSNPN and CDR2 is SVGIG (reference sequence). The CDR3 sequence is 14 residues long. V was pared by 1 base and J by 4 bases, with 13 bases between. The chain's CDR3 is CAWSDRHAGYGYTF. The DNA of the CDR3 is TGTGCCTGGAGTGACAGGCATGCAGGCTATGGCTACACCTTC.

This sequence joins TRBV6-1 and TRBJ1-2, with 9 bases matching TRBD1. CDR3 length: 16 amino acids. Germline CDR1 MNHNS, CDR2 SASEGT. V lost 2 bases and J lost 4; bases outside the gene matches: 8. This chain's CDR3 is CASSELGGQGIYGYTF. The CDR3 DNA sequence: TGTGCCAGCAGTGAATTGGGCGGACAGGGGATCTATGGCTACACCTTC.

The count of this clone is one. The gene calls are TRBV5-1 and TRBJ1-4; 9 positions agree with TRBD1. Unmatched junction bases numbered 5, after V lost 4 bases and J lost 7 bases. The CDR3 runs 14 residues. Germline V gene lookup returns CDR1 SGHRS and CDR2 YFSETQ. The CDR3 nucleotides are TGCGCCAGCAGCCTACAGGGGGCAGGTGAAAAACTGTTTTTT. Translation gives CASSLQGAGEKLFF.

The chain carries TRBV21-1 and TRBJ2-5; the listed D gene, TRBD2, was not tested against the DNA. TRBV21-1 is deemed a pseudogene. The CDR3 spans 16 residues. For the CDR3, the DNA is TGTGCCAGCAGCAAAGGAATAGAGGCAGCGTGTGAGACCCAGTACTTC. Translating it yields CASSKGIEAACETQYF.

J is TRBJ1-3 and V is TRBV5-1; D unclear. V was clipped by 1 base and J by 4 bases, with 3 bases between them. This CDR3 is 12 amino acids long. Germline CDR1 reads SGHRS; CDR2 reads YFSETQ. The CDR3 spells CASSLPGNTIYF. The CDR3 nucleotides are TGCGCCAGCAGCTTGCCAGGAAACACCATATATTTT.

J is TRBJ1-2 and V is TRBV5-1; D gene ambiguous. This CDR3 contains 12 residues. Germline CDR1 and CDR2: SGHRS and YFSETQ. With 3 bases removed from V and 2 bases from J, the gap between germline ends came to 5 bases. The CDR3 reads CASSSGNYGYTF. The CDR3, as DNA: TGCGCCAGCAGCTCGGGGAACTATGGCTACACCTTC.

The rearrangement links TRBV5-1 to TRBJ1-1; D possibly corresponds to TRBD1 (5 bases). Germline-derived CDR1 and CDR2 are SGHRS and YFSETQ. Trimming stripped 6 bases from V and 0 bases from J, with 12 bases between. The CDR3 has 14 amino acids. The CDR3 nucleotides are TGCGCCAGCAATTCCGGGGGGATGAACACTGAAGCTTTCTTT. Encoded protein: CASNSGGMNTEAFF. Complete variable domain (other parts from reference TRBV5-1 and TRBJ1-1): KAGVTQTPRYLIKTRGQQVTLSCSPISGHRSVSWYQQTPGQGLQFLFEYFSETQRNKGNFPGRFSGRQFSNSRSEMNVSTLELGDSALYLCASNSGGMNTEAFFGQGTRLTVV.

This clone has just one count. CDR3 sequence: CASSIWGGENEQYF. The CDR3 bases are TGTGCCAGTAGTATCTGGGGGGGAGAGAACGAGCAGTACTTC. The V call is TRBV19, the J call TRBJ2-7; the match to TRBD2 covers 7 bases. Losses at the gene ends were 3 bases for V and 5 bases for J; bases not matched to a gene: 7. The CDR3 consists of 14 residues. Germline V gene data show CDR1 as LNHDA and CDR2 as SQIVND (reference sequence). Full variable domain (rest looked up from reference TRBV19 and TRBJ2-7): DGGITQSPKYLFRKEGQNVTLSCEQNLNHDAMYWYRQDPGQGLRLIYYSQIVNDFQKGDIAEGYSVSREKKESFPLTVTSAQKNPTAFYLCASSIWGGENEQYFGPGTRLTVT.

The gene calls are TRBV5-1 and TRBJ2-5; TRBD2 aligns across 10 bases. Germline values: CDR1 SGHRS, CDR2 YFSETQ. V shed 0 bases and J 1 base; nucleotides not matched to a gene: 3. CDR3 length: 16 residues. CDR3 in amino acids: CASSLEGTSAQETQYF. Here the CDR3 DNA reads TGCGCCAGCAGCTTGGAAGGGACTAGCGCCCAAGAGACCCAGTACTTC.

The chain joins TRBV7-9 to TRBJ1-1, with D tentatively TRBD1 (5 bases). This CDR3 is 13 amino acids long. Trimming removed 5 bases from V and 5 bases from J, with 12 bases in between. CDR1 and CDR2 from the germline V gene are SEHNR and FQNEAQ (reference sequence). This CDR3 is CASSPLYRTEAFF. As DNA, the CDR3 is TGTGCCAGCAGCCCTTTATACAGGACTGAAGCTTTCTTT.

The genes are TRBV14 and TRBJ1-1; no clear D. The CDR3 runs to 14 residues. V was cut by 4 bases and J by 1 base, with 10 bases left in between. The germline V gene encodes CDR1 SGHDN and CDR2 FVKESK. CDR3 residues: CASSRRQTNTEAFF. The CDR3 DNA reads as TGTGCCAGCAGCCGGCGACAAACGAACACTGAAGCTTTCTTT.

The chain has TRBV5-6 and TRBJ2-2, with D possibly matching TRBD2 (7 bases). Trimming cost V 3 bases and J 6 bases, with 15 bases left between them. The CDR3 consists of 15 residues. The V gene's germline CDR1 is SGHDT and CDR2 YYEEEE. The DNA of the CDR3 is TGTGCCAGCAGCTCCCGCGGGGAGGGGGCCGGGGAGCTGTTTTTT. Translating gives CASSSRGEGAGELFF. The full variable domain, its missing parts supplied by reference TRBV5-6 and TRBJ2-2, is DAGVTQSPTHLIKTRGQQVTLRCSPKSGHDTVSWYQQALGQGPQFIFQYYEEEERQRGNFPDRFSGHQFPNYSSELNVNALLLGDSALYLCASSSRGEGAGELFFGEGSRLTVL.

This clone is medium-sized by share. The J gene is TRBJ2-2, the V gene TRBV4-1; D may be TRBD1 (5 bases). CDR3 length: 13 amino acids. Germline V gene data show CDR1 as MGHRA and CDR2 as YSYEKL. V was trimmed by 5 bases and J by 1 base, leaving 5 bases between them. CDR3 region: CASSTGNTGELFF. CDR3 in DNA: TGCGCCAGCAGCACAGGGAACACCGGGGAGCTGTTTTTT.

The chain employs TRBV7-8 and TRBJ2-3, with D tentatively TRBD2 (6 bases). CDR3 length: 16 amino acids. In germline, CDR1 is SGHVS, CDR2 FQNEAQ. V was clipped by 5 bases and J by 2 bases, with 17 bases between them. CDR3 protein: CASSVKLAGNTDTQYF. CDR3 nucleotides: TGTGCCAGCAGCGTGAAACTAGCAGGAAACACAGATACGCAGTATTTT.